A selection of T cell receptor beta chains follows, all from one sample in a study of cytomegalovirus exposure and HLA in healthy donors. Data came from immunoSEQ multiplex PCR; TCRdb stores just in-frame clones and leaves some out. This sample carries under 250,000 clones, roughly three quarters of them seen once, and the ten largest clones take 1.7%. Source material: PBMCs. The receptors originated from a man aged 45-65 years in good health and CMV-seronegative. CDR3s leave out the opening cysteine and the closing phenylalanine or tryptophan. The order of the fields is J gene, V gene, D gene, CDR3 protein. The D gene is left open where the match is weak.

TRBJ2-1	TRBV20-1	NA	SASKENEQF
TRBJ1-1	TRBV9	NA	ASGPGTEAF
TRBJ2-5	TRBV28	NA	ASSPMAWYQETQY
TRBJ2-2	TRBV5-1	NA	ASSLAVAGLTNTGELF
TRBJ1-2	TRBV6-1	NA	ASSDSYGYT
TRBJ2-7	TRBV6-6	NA	ASIHSSGSQY
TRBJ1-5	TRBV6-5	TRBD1	ASRGQGWNQPQH
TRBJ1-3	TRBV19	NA	ASRLSGDRTYRISGNTIY
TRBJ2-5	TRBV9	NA	ASSVGRYPSAQY
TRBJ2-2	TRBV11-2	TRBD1	ASSFHRGPSTGELF
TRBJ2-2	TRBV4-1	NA	ASSQAGSPGELF
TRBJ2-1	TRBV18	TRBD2	ASSPLAGDNEQF
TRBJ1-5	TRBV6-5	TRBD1	ASSYDRDQPQH
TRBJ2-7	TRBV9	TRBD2	ASSVGSGTLLREQY
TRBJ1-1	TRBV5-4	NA	ASSLQGAWGTEAF
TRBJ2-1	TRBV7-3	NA	ASSTLGGNNEQF
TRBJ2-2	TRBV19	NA	ASSSGVGTGELF
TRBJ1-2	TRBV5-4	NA	ASSPAIEGRGYGYT
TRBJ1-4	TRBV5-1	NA	ASSPGGAGPEKLF
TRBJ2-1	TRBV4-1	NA	ASSHGTGTSGNEQF
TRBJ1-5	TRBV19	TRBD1	ASSKKGRDSYQPQH
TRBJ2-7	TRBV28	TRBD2	ASRRLAALYEQY
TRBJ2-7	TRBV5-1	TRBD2	ASTSGSGSYEQY
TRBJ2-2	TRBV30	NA	AHRPGHNTGELF
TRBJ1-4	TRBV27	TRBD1	ASSITRGQAEKLF
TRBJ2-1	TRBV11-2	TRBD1	ASSPNYGTGVHNEQF
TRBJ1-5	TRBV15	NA	ATSRDAAGPWEEPQH
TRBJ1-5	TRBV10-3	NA	AISEPGNQPQH
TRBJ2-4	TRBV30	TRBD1	AWSVPRGLIDKNIQY
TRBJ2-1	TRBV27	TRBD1	ASSMDRGTGYEQF
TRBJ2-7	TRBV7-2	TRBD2	ASSPGGLASLYEQY
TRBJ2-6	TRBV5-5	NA	ASSGNSGANVLT
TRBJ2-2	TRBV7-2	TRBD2	ASSLVLAGGGGELF
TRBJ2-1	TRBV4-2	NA	ASSQEDSYNEQF
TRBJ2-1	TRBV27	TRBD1	ASSLWDSHNEQF
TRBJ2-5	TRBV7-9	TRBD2	ASSLAGGPGNQETQY
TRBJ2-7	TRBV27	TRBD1	ASGPGTGAYEQY
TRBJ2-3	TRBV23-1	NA	ASSHPSREHTPDTQY
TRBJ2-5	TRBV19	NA	ASSILSGETQY